Below, one TCR beta chain is given with its context. The antigen remains unidentified. The ends lost 1 base at V and 4 bases at J; junction bases unmatched: 10. Per germline, CDR1 DFQATT and CDR2 SNEGSKA (reference sequence). CDR3 size: 18 residues. The data derive from a study of blood T cells in healthy people across ages. For the second PCR, which ran for 7 to 11 cycles, a sample-barcoded 5' primer and a J-beta primer mix were used. Researchers report that a template-switch adaptor with 12 random nucleotides tagged each cDNA molecule. TCRdb analysed the 5' RACE reads with MiXCR anew, one entry per CDR3 protein. Here the sample spans some 1.7 million distinct CDR3 sequences, roughly 27% being singletons. Study conclusions and caveats: The fall in TCR beta diversity per million T cells was roughly linear with age.

Source material: blood. The sequence was collected from a woman in her twenties or thirties in good health. The rearrangement uses TRBV20-1 and TRBJ2-7, with 16 bases aligning to TRBD2. This CDR3 reads CSARGARGLAGGAYEQYF. The CDR3 DNA is TGCAGTGCTAGAGGGGCGAGGGGACTAGCGGGGGGGGCATACGAGCAGTACTTC.